Below, one TCR beta chain is given with its context. The record originates from a study of brain T cells in children with intractable seizures. Trimming took 6 bases from V and 4 from J, leaving 12 bases between them. The CDR3 consists of 13 residues. The germline CDR1 and CDR2 sequences are MNHEY and SVGAGI. The protocol was immunoSEQ multiplex PCR, while the TCRdb copy is restricted to in-frame clones and leaves out a portion. The table lists 60,000 to 85,000 clones, about 92% of them singletons. This sequence joins TRBV6-5 and TRBJ1-1; D might be TRBD1 (6 bases). The starting material was peripheral blood, obtained at surgery. The receptor's source is a boy younger than two with tuberous sclerosis and intractable seizures. Here the CDR3 DNA reads TGTGCCAGCAGGGTCAGGGGTACCACTGAAGCTTTCTTT. Its protein is CASRVRGTTEAFF.